This passage covers 13 T cell receptor beta chains from one sample sequenced in a study of shared clonotypes between healthy human individuals. Method: immunoSEQ multiplex PCR; TCRdb's copy keeps in-frame clones and lacks some. The sample holds almost 700,000 clones, under 95% seen once. CD8 cells regarded as naive lacked CD45RO, were positively chosen for CCR7, and omitted terminally differentiated effector memory CD45RA+ cells. The sample comprised naive CD8+ T cells sorted from blood. These receptors all stem from a man between 25 and 39 years old in good health.

In nucleotides, the CDR3 is TGTGCCAGCAGCTGGGGGGTAAGGAGCTCCTACAATGAGCAGTTCTTC. Translating it yields CASSWGVRSSYNEQFF. The gene calls are TRBV11-2 and TRBJ2-1, with a tentative D call TRBD2 (6 bases). The CDR3 totals 16 residues. Trimming shortened V by 4 bases and J by 0 bases, and 13 bases separated the two germline ends. CDR1 is SGHAT and CDR2 is FQNNGV in the germline V gene.

The chain links TRBV13 to TRBJ1-2; weak D call: TRBD1 (5 bases). The germline V and J ends were trimmed by 3 bases and 3 bases, with 14 bases remaining between them. This CDR3 contains 15 residues. Germline V gene lookup returns CDR1 PRHDT and CDR2 FYEKMQ (reference sequence). The chain's CDR3 is CASSLGGVGDYGYTF. CDR3 nucleotides: TGTGCCAGCAGCTTGGGAGGGGTAGGAGACTATGGCTACACCTTC. The whole variable domain, filled in from reference TRBV13 and TRBJ1-2, reads AAGVIQSPRHLIKEKRETATLKCYPIPRHDTVYWYQQGPGQDPQFLISFYEKMQSDKGSIPDRFSAQQFSDYHSELNMSSLELGDSALYFCASSLGGVGDYGYTFGSGTRLTVV.

J is TRBJ2-1 and V is TRBV7-8; 9 bases are shared with TRBD2. The CDR3 contains 16 residues. V lost 5 bases to trimming and J lost 0 bases; unmatched junction nucleotides: 5. Germline V gives CDR1 SGHVS, CDR2 FQNEAQ. The CDR3 DNA reads as TGTGCCAGCAGCGACCGTAGCGGGAGCTCCTACAATGAGCAGTTCTTC. Translated: CASSDRSGSSYNEQFF.

V usage is TRBV7-2 and J usage is TRBJ1-2; 9 positions agree with TRBD1. V lost 4 bases, J lost 4 bases, and 16 bases stayed unmatched. Germline lookup yields CDR1 SGHTA and CDR2 FQGNSA. The CDR3 extends over 18 amino acids. In DNA form, the CDR3 reads TGTGCCAGCAGCTCCGTCCCGGGACAGGGTCGGCGTATCTATGGCTACACCTTC. Amino acid sequence: CASSSVPGQGRRIYGYTF.

The chain has TRBV29-1 and TRBJ2-7, with TRBD1 identical over 8 bases. V gave up 4 bases and J gave up 4 bases; unmatched junction bases: 9. CDR3 length: 14 amino acids. CDR1 is SQVTM and CDR2 is ANQGSEA in the germline V gene. CDR3 protein: CSVVDRESGYEQYF. CDR3 DNA sequence: TGCAGCGTTGTGGACAGGGAAAGCGGGTACGAGCAGTACTTC.

The chain joins TRBV6-6 to TRBJ2-3; D perhaps matches TRBD2 (7 bases). The V end lost 10 bases, the J end lost 9 bases, and 17 bases lay between the germline ends. Germline CDR1 MNHNY, CDR2 SVGAGI (reference sequence). This CDR3 is 12 amino acids long. CDR3 sequence: CATVGGPLTQYF. CDR3 bases: TGTGCCACCGTGGGGGGGCCCCTCACGCAGTATTTT.

Written as DNA, the CDR3 is TGTGCCAGCAGCTTAGCTCCTAGCGGAACCGGGGAGCTGTTTTTT. It translates to CASSLAPSGTGELFF. The gene calls are TRBV7-3 and TRBJ2-2, with 7 bases that match TRBD2. Germline V gene lookup returns CDR1 SGHTA and CDR2 FQGTGA. This CDR3 has 15 amino acids. Trimming at V came to 2 bases and at J to 5 bases, leaving 5 bases not matched to a gene.

The J gene is TRBJ2-7, the V gene TRBV27, with D uncertain. Trimming removed 8 bases at V and 3 bases at J, with 17 bases between. CDR1 MNHEY and CDR2 SMNVEV come from the germline V gene (reference sequence). This CDR3 has 14 amino acids. CDR3 sequence (DNA): TGTGCCAGCTCCCTTCATTTTAAATTCTACGAGCAGTACTTC. The encoded protein is CASSLHFKFYEQYF.

A few counts support this clone. The chain links TRBV14 to TRBJ2-7; D ambiguous. CDR1 SGHDN and CDR2 FVKESK come from the germline V gene. Trimming took off 4 bases at V and 3 bases at J, with 13 bases between the two ends. The CDR3 contains 14 residues. CDR3 loop: CASSLSPLGYEQYF. The DNA for the CDR3 is TGTGCCAGCAGCCTCTCACCTCTAGGCTACGAGCAGTACTTC. The complete variable domain, with remaining parts taken from reference TRBV14 and TRBJ2-7, reads EAGVTQFPSHSVIEKGQTVTLRCDPISGHDNLYWYRRVMGKEIKFLLHFVKESKQDESGMPNNRFLAERTGGTYSTLKVQPAELEDSGVYFCASSLSPLGYEQYFGPGTRLTVT.

This chain links TRBV7-9 with TRBJ2-1; D might be TRBD1 (5 bases). The ends were cut back, 1 base at V and 5 bases at J, with 15 bases in the middle. The CDR3 totals 16 residues. In germline, CDR1 is SEHNR, CDR2 FQNEAQ (reference sequence). The CDR3 reads CASSLDPRAGNNEQFF. Here the CDR3 DNA reads TGTGCCAGCAGCTTAGACCCCCGCGCAGGGAACAATGAGCAGTTCTTC.

The genes are TRBV6-4 and TRBJ1-1, with D possibly matching TRBD1 (6 bases). V dropped 6 bases and J dropped 0 bases, with 17 bases sitting between them. Germline V gene sequence: CDR1 MRHNA, CDR2 SNTAGT. CDR3 length equals 16 residues. In DNA, the CDR3 is TGTGCCAGCAGAGCTCAGGGACATCACATGAACACTGAAGCTTTCTTT. This sequence encodes CASRAQGHHMNTEAFF.

V gene TRBV4-1 combines with J gene TRBJ2-7; 11 positions match TRBD2. Germline V gene lookup returns CDR1 MGHRA and CDR2 YSYEKL. The V segment lost 4 bases and the J segment 5 bases; nucleotides outside the gene matches: 10. The CDR3 totals 16 residues. CDR3: CASSPGHSGRVDEQYF. Here the CDR3 DNA reads TGCGCCAGCAGCCCAGGCCATAGCGGGAGGGTAGACGAGCAGTACTTC.

V gene TRBV28 combines with J gene TRBJ2-7; D call uncertain. Germline values: CDR1 MDHEN, CDR2 SYDVKM. Between the trimmed V and J ends, which lost 3 bases and 2 bases, there was a span of 11 bases. The CDR3 has 14 amino acids. The CDR3 sequence is CASSLERRAYEQYF. As DNA, the CDR3 is TGTGCCAGCAGTTTGGAAAGACGCGCCTACGAGCAGTACTTC.